Listed below are T cell receptor beta chains from one sample, sequenced in a study of early stage breast cancer tumors. TCRdb's copy holds only in-frame clones and misses some; the assay was immunoSEQ multiplex PCR. The data show 13,000 to 15,000 clones, approximately 88% seen once. The material sequenced was normal breast tissue next to the tumor. The receptors come from a person in their twenties or thirties with breast cancer. Both conserved end residues are part of each CDR3. The D gene is left open where the match is weak. Size is stated for part of the rows, as once, few or many counts, or as a class when the clone is expanded.

TRBJ1-1,.,.,TRBV20-1,CSASFGTEAFF
TRBJ1-5,.,.,TRBV19,CASSFNLRGNQPQHF
TRBJ2-1,.,.,TRBV27,CASSPLRDEQFF
TRBJ1-2,.,.,TRBV5-1,CASSLAASYGYTF
TRBJ2-2,.,TRBD2,TRBV5-1,CASSPLPTSGTTGELFF
TRBJ2-3,.,TRBD1,TRBV7-9,CASSSRDRGTDTQYF
TRBJ1-6,few,.,TRBV7-2,CASSQRVGGDSPLHF
TRBJ2-3,.,.,TRBV7-2,CASSSGLRADTQYF
TRBJ2-5,.,.,TRBV25-1,CASSVKGTEETQYF
TRBJ2-7,few,.,TRBV6-1,CASSDPQVGGAFSYEQYF
TRBJ1-5,.,TRBD1,TRBV6-6,CASSYSTGDQPQHF
TRBJ2-3,.,.,TRBV11-3,CASSSHGGGVDTQYF
TRBJ2-7,.,.,TRBV9,CASSAQLMNYEQYF
TRBJ1-2,.,.,TRBV13,CASSLVGGIAYSYTF
TRBJ1-1,.,.,TRBV19,CASSIGEVGDEAFF
TRBJ2-7,.,.,TRBV6-5,CASSSPGVYEQYF
TRBJ2-1,.,.,TRBV19,CASSIGAEHNEQFF